Reported below is one T cell receptor (beta chain). This clonotype is regarded as medium-sized (0.01 to 0.1%). Its antigen specificity is not known. Base qualities are missing; no much larger clone stands one base away. This specimen belongs to a study (dated by TCRdb to about 2015). Describing the broader study: The study examined whether tumor-infiltrating Tregs in breast cancer are drawn from blood Tregs or arise in situ by conversion from other CD4+ T cell subsets. Study-level results and caveats: Among 20 to 25 patients, roughly 13% of tumor Treg TRBV12-4/TRBJ1-2 sequences were shared with naive CD4+ cells, versus under 2.1% with blood Tregs or memory cells. The TCR gene usage of tumor memory CD4+ T cells clustered together with blood and lymph node memory CD4+ cells and with lymph node naive CD4+ cells. Rather than covering whole repertoires, validation in the larger cohort was restricted to a single TCR beta V-J rearrangement. Tumor-infiltrating Treg TCR alpha and beta sequences overlapped most with tumor naive CD4+ T cells, then with blood naive CD4+ T cells.

The protocol used for the library was multiplex PCR. The instrument was an Ion Torrent PGM. In the roughly 20-patient analysis, TRBV12-4/TRBJ1-2 clonotypes were amplified using adaptor-ligated barcode primers. The Ion Personal Genome Machine system was used to sequence TRBV12-4/TRBJ1-2 amplicons from the approximately 22-patient cohort. Regarding the original processing steps: For each of nine subset-tissue groups, sequencing data from the five patients were combined, and the groups were compared by unsupervised clustering of TCR gene usage. The Morisita-Horn index was used to calculate repertoire similarity, with shared sequences weighted according to their contribution to each repertoire. The public reads were run again by TCRdb, first through fastp at Q25 and then through MiXCR, and only productive beta chains were kept. Rows are combined by CDR3 protein, so each entry shows the most common genes and DNA. The V and J calls and clone size come from TCRdb's table, not from the authors' own analysis. For this sample the table gives hundreds of distinct CDR3 sequences, of which 9.5% to 15% were detected only once. In total, the top ten clones hold 35% to 50% of the sample.

Trimming accounts for 5 bases at V and 1 base at J, while the number of junction bases matched to no gene is 5. From the cysteine up to the phenylalanine, the CDR3 has a length of 15 residues. The kept DNA is CDR3 alone, 45 bases in frame from the first base. The Miltenyi Naive CD4+ T Cell Isolation kit was used to purify naive CD4+ T cells, and CD25 microbeads were used to remove Tregs. In a bigger cohort of about 21 breast cancer patients, the researchers sequenced just a single TRBV12-4/TRBJ1-2 rearrangement in tumor Tregs as well as in blood Treg, naive and memory CD4+ cells. Ficoll density gradient centrifugation was used to isolate mononuclear cells from either lymph nodes or roughly 46 ml of peripheral blood. Sorted cell populations were confirmed by FACS to exceed 90% purity.

This receptor was identified in a female donor with breast cancer. The rearrangement combines TRBV12-3 or TRBV12-4 with TRBJ1-2, and TRBD1 matches 9 of the central bases. Material for sequencing was naive CD4+ T cells sorted from blood. The sample's cell subset or site, from its label and the paper: naive CD4+ T cells, CD4+CD45RA+CD25-. The DNA reads as follows: TGTGCCAGCAGTCCGCAGGGACAGGGTAACTATGGCTACACCTTC. Translated, it gives CASSPQGQGNYGYTF.